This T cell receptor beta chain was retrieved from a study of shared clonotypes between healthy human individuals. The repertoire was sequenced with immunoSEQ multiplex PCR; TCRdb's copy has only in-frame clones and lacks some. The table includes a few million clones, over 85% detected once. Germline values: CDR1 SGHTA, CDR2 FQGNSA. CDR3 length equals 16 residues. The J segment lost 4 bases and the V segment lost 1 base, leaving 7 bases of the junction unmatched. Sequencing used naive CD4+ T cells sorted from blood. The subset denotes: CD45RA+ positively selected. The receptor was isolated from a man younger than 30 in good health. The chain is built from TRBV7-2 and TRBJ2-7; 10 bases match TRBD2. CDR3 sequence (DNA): TGTGCCAGCAGCTTAGGGGCTAGCGGGAGTATGTACGAGCAGTACTTC. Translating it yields CASSLGASGSMYEQYF.